The clone carrying this T cell receptor (beta chain) was observed many times. Molecular barcoding with unique molecular identifiers was used for the TCRbeta library. TCRdb analysed the PCR reads with MiXCR anew, one entry per CDR3 protein. Of roughly 180,000 distinct CDR3 sequences in the sample, approximately 15% are singletons; the top ten hold under 15%. The CDR3 sequence is 15 residues long. Germline values: CDR1 SGHTA, CDR2 FQGNSA. Trimming cost V 6 bases and J 4 bases; bases outside gene matches: 9. The data derive from a study of T-cell reconstitution after alpha-beta-depleted transplantation in children.

Sample: PBMCs from the stem cell graft donor, taken from the stem cell graft. This sequence joins TRBV7-2 and TRBJ2-1; 7 nucleotides line up with TRBD2. This clonotype originated in a human donor who donated a stem cell graft to a child with acute lymphoblastic leukemia. Here the CDR3 DNA reads TGTGCCAGCAGACCCGGGAGGCGCCGGTACAATGAGCAGTTCTTC. Its protein product is CASRPGRRRYNEQFF. The variable domain in full, with the rest retrieved from reference TRBV7-2 and TRBJ2-1, is GAGVSQSPSNKVTEKGKDVELRCDPISGHTALYWYRQSLGQGLEFLIYFQGNSAPDKSGLPSDRFSAERTGGSVSTLTIQRTQQEDSAVYLCASRPGRRRYNEQFFGPGTRLTVL.